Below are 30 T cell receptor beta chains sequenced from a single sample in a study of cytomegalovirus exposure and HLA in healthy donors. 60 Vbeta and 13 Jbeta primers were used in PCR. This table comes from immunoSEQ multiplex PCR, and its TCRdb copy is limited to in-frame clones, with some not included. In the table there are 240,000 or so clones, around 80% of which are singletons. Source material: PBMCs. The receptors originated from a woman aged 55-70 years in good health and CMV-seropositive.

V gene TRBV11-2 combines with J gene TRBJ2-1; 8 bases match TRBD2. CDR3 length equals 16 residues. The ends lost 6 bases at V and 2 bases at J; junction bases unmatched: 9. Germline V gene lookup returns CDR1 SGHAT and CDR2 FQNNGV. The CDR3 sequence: CASSWGLSGTYNEQFF. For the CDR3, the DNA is TGTGCCAGCAGTTGGGGCCTTAGCGGGACCTACAATGAGCAGTTCTTC.

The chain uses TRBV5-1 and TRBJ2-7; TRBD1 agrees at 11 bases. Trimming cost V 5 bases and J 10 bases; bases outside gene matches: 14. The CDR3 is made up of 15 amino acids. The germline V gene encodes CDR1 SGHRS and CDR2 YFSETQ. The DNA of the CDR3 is TGCGCCAGCAGTCCAAACTCCGGGACAGGGGGGGTTCAGTACTTC. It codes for CASSPNSGTGGVQYF.

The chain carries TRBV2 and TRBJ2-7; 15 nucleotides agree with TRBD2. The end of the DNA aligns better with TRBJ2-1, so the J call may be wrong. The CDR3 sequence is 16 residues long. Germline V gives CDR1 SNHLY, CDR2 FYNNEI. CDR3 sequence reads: CASSSGLAGGNNEQFF. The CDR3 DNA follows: TGTGCCAGCAGTAGCGGACTAGCGGGAGGGAACAATGAGCAGTTCTTC.

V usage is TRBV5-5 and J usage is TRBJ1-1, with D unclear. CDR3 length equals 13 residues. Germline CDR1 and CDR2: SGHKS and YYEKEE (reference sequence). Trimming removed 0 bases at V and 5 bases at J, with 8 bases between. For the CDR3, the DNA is TGTGCCAGCAGCTTGGCCCCGGGGACTGAAGCTTTCTTT. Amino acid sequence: CASSLAPGTEAFF.

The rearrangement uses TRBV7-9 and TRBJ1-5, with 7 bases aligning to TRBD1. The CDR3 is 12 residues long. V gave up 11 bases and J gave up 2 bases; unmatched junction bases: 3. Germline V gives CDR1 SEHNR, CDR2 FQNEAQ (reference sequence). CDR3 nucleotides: TGTGCCGGACAGGCGCGCAATCAGCCCCAGCATTTT. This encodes CAGQARNQPQHF.

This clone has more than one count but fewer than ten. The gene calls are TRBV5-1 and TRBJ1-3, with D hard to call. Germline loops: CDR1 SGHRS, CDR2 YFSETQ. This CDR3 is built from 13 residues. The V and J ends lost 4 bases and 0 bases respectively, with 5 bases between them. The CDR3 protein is CASSQASGNTIYF. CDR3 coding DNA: TGCGCCAGCAGCCAGGCCTCTGGAAACACCATATATTTT.

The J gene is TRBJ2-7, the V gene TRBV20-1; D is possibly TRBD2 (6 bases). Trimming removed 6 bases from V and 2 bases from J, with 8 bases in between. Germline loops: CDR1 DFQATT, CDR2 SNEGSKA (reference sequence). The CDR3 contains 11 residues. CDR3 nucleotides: TGCAGTGCGCCTAGCGCCTACGAGCAGTACTTC. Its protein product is CSAPSAYEQYF.

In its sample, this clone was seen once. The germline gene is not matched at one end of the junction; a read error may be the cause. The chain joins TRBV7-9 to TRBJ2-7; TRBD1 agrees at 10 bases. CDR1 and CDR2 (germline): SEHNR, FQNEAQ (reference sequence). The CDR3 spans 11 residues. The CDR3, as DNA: TGTGCCAGCAGCTTCGGACAGGGGGTGGACTTC. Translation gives CASSFGQGVDF.

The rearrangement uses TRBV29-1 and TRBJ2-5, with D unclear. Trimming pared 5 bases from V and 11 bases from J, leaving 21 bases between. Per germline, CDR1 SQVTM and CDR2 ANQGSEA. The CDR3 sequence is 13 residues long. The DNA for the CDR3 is TGCAGCGTTAGATTTAGAGGTAGTATTGAGCAGTACTTC. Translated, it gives CSVRFRGSIEQYF.

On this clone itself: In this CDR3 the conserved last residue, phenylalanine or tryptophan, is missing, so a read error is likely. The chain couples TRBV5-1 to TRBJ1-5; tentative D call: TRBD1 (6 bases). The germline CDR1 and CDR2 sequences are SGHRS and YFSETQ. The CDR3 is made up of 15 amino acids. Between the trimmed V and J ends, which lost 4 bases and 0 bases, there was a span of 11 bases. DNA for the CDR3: TGCGCCAGCAGCGCCGGGACAAATAGCAATCAGCCCCAGCATCTT. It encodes CASSAGTNSNQPQHL.

The CDR3 sequence: CASSEITAAYEQYF. The DNA for the CDR3 is TGTGCCAGCAGTGAAATAACAGCTGCCTACGAGCAGTACTTC. The rearrangement joins TRBV25-1 to TRBJ2-7; D gene unclear. V was clipped by 2 bases and J by 2 bases, with 10 bases between them. The CDR3 covers 14 residues. The germline CDR1 and CDR2 sequences are MGHDK and SYGVNS.

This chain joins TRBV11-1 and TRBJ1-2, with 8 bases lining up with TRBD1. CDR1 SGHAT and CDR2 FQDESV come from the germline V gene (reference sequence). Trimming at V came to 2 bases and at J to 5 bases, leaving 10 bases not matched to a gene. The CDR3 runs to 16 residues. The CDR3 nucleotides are TGTGCCAGCAGCTTATTCGGGACAGGAGGGGATTATGGCTACACCTTC. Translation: CASSLFGTGGDYGYTF.

Written as DNA, the CDR3 is TGTGCCAGCAGTCCTACTGGGACAGGGAAACCCTACGAGCAGTACTTC. Encoded protein: CASSPTGTGKPYEQYF. The chain recombines TRBV27 with TRBJ2-7; TRBD1 matches 9 bases. Trimming removed 5 bases from V and 2 bases from J; junction bases left unmatched: 10. CDR1 is MNHEY, CDR2 SMNVEV, per germline (reference sequence). This CDR3 spans 16 amino acids.

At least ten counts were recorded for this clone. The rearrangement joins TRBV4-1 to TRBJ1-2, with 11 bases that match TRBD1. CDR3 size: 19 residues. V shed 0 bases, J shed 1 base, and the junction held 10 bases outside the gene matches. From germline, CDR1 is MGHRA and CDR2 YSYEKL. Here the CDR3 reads CASSQEPGTGGTLNYGYTF. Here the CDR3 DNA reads TGCGCCAGCAGCCAAGAGCCCGGGACAGGGGGTACCCTTAACTATGGCTACACCTTC.

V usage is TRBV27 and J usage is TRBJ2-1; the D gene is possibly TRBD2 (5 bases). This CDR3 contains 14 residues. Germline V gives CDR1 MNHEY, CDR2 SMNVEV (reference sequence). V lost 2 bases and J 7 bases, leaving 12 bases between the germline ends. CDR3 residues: CASSLRYGGNEQFF. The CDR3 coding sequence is TGTGCCAGCAGTTTAAGATACGGAGGTAATGAGCAGTTCTTC.

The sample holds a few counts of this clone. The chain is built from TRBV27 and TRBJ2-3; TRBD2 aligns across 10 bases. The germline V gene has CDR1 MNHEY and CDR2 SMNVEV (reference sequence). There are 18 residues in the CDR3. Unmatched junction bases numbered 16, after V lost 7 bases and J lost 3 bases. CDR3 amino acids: CASITRRKREGGTDTQYF. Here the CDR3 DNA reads TGTGCCAGCATCACTCGCCGCAAGCGGGAGGGGGGTACAGATACGCAGTATTTT.

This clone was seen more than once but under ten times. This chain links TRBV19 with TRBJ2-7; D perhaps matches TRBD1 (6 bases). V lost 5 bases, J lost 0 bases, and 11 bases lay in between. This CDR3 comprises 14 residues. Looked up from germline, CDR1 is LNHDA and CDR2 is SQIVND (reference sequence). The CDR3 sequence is CASSAGAFSYEQYF. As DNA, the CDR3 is TGTGCCAGTAGTGCAGGGGCGTTCTCCTACGAGCAGTACTTC.

The CDR3 nucleotides read TGTGCCAGCAGCCTGGGACTAGTGTCCACCGGGGAGCTGTTTTTT. Encoded protein: CASSLGLVSTGELFF. V and J are TRBV7-9 and TRBJ2-2; TRBD2 aligns across 8 bases. CDR1 and CDR2 from the germline V gene are SEHNR and FQNEAQ (reference sequence). V dropped 5 bases and J dropped 4; count of bases not matched to a gene: 6. The CDR3 consists of 15 residues.

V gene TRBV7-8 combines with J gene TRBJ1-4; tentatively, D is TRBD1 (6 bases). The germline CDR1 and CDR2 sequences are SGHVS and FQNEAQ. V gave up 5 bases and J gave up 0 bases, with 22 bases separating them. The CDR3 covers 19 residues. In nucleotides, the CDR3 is TGTGCCAGCAGCCTCTTCGCGGGGGGCACGATTGCAACTAATGAAAAACTGTTTTTT. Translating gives CASSLFAGGTIATNEKLFF.

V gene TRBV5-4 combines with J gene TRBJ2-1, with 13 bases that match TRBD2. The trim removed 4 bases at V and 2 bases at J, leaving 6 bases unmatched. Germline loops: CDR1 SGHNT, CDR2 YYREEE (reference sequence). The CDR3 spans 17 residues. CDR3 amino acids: CASSIGLAGVAYNEQFF. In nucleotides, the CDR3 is TGTGCCAGCAGCATCGGACTAGCGGGAGTAGCCTACAATGAGCAGTTCTTC.

DNA of the CDR3: TGCAGCGTTGGCCCCTTAGACAGGGGGCGCGACTATGGCTACACCTTC. Translation gives CSVGPLDRGRDYGYTF. The chain carries TRBV29-1 and TRBJ1-2, with TRBD1 matching 10 bases. CDR1 is SQVTM, CDR2 ANQGSEA, per germline. The CDR3 runs 16 residues. Losses at the gene ends were 4 bases for V and 3 bases for J; bases not matched to a gene: 11.

The CDR3 loop is CATSRDGGGVKNIQYF. DNA for the CDR3: TGTGCCACCAGCAGAGATGGCGGGGGGGTTAAAAACATTCAGTACTTC. The V call is TRBV15, the J call TRBJ2-4; 9 nucleotides match TRBD2. There are 16 residues in the CDR3. CDR1 and CDR2 from the germline V gene are LNHNV and YYDKDF (reference sequence). Trimming took 0 bases from V and 4 from J; bases not matched to a gene: 4. The full variable domain, with the rest looked up from reference TRBV15 and TRBJ2-4, is DAMVIQNPRYQVTQFGKPVTLSCSQTLNHNVMYWYQQKSSQAPKLLFHYYDKDFNNEADTPDNFQSRRPNTSFCFLDIRSPGLGDTAMYLCATSRDGGGVKNIQYFGAGTRLSVL.

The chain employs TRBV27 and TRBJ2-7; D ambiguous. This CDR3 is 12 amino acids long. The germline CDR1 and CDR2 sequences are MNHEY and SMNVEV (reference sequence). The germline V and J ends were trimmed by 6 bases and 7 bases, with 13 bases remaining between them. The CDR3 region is CASSPNRREQYF. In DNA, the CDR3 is TGTGCCAGCAGCCCCAATAGGAGAGAGCAGTACTTC.

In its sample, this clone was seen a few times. Here the CDR3 reads CASSGAGGMNTEAFF. CDR3 coding DNA: TGTGCCAGCAGCGGAGCAGGGGGCATGAACACTGAAGCTTTCTTT. The V call is TRBV9, the J call TRBJ1-1; the match to TRBD1 covers 8 bases. Germline values: CDR1 SGDLS, CDR2 YYNGEE. The CDR3 is made up of 15 amino acids. After removal of 3 bases from V and 0 bases from J, the junction contained 4 bases not matched to a gene.

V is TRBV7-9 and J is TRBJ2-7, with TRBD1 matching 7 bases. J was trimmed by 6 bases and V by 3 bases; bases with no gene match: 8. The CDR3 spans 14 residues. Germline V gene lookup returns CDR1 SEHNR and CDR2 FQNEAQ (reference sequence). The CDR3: CASSFMGQSLEQYF. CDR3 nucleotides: TGTGCCAGCAGCTTTATGGGACAGTCCCTCGAGCAGTACTTC.

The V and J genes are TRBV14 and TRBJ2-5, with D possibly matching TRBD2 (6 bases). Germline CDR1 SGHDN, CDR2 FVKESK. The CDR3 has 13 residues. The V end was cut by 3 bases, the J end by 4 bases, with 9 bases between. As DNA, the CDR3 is TGTGCCAGCAGCCAGGTGGGGGGAGAGACCCAGTACTTC. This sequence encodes CASSQVGGETQYF.

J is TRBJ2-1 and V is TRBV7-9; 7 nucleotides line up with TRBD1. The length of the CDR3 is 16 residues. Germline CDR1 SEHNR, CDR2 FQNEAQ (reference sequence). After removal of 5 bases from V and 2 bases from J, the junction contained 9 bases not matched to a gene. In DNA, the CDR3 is TGTGCCAGCAGCCCAGTCCGGGACAGTCCCTACAATGAGCAGTTCTTC. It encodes CASSPVRDSPYNEQFF.

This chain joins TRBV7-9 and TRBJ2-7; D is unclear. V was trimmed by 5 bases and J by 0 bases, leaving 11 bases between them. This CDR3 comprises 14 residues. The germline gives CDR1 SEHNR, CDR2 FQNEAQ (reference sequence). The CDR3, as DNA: TGTGCCAGCAGCCCGCGTAGGAGCTCCTACGAGCAGTACTTC. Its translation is CASSPRRSSYEQYF.

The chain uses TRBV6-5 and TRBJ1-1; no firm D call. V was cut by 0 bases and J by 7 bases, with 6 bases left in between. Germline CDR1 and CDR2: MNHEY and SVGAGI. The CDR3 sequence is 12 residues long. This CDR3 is CASSYSGSEAFF. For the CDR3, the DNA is TGTGCCAGCAGTTACTCGGGCAGTGAAGCTTTCTTT.

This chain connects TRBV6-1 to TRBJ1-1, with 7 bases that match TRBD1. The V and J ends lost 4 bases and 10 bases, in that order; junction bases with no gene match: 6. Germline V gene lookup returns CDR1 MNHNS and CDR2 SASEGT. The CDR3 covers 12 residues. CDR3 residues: CASSGSGGVAFF. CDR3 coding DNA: TGTGCCAGCAGTGGATCAGGGGGAGTAGCTTTCTTT.